This TCR beta chain was identified during a study of regulatory T cells. At testing, patients were 2 to 39 years old, with reduced naive and increased memory T-cell proportions. The trim removed 5 bases at V and 7 bases at J, leaving 13 bases unmatched. This CDR3 contains 16 residues. Germline V gives CDR1 SGHAT, CDR2 FQNNGV. Primers: 52 TRBV forward and 13 TRBJ reverse. This table comes from immunoSEQ multiplex PCR, and its TCRdb copy is limited to in-frame clones, with some not included. This sample has 20,000 or so clones, with approximately 94% found just once. The chain has TRBV11-2 and TRBJ2-1, with 8 nucleotides matching TRBD2. The receptor's source is a child aged 2 to 15 with CD3G deficiency. Sequenced material: CD8+ T cells sorted from blood. The CDR3 DNA reads TGTGCCAGCAGCCCGTGGGGACTACGGGAGGGGAATGAGCAGTTCTTC. Translation: CASSPWGLREGNEQFF.